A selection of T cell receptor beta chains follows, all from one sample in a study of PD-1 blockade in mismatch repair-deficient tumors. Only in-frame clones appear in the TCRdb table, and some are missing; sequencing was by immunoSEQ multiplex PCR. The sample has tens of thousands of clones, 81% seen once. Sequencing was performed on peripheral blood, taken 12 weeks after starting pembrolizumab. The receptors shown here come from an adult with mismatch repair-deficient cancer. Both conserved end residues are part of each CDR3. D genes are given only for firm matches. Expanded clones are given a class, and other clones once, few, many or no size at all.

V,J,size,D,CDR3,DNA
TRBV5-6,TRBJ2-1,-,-,CASSRLRGNEQFF,TGTGCCAGCAGTCGTTTGCGGGGTAATGAGCAGTTCTTC
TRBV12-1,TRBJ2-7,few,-,CASSFLAGGPRHEQYF,TGTGCCAGCAGCTTTCTAGCGGGAGGGCCACGGCACGAGCAGTACTTC
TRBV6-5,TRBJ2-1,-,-,CASSPHSSEYNEQFF,TGTGCCAGCAGCCCACACAGCTCAGAATACAATGAGCAGTTCTTC
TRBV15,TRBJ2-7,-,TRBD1,CATSHRGSEQYF,TGTGCCACCAGCCACAGGGGGAGCGAGCAGTACTTC
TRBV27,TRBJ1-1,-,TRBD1,CASSPTGANTEAFF,TGTGCCAGCAGTCCGACAGGGGCGAACACTGAAGCTTTCTTT
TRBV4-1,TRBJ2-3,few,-,CASSQDIRRGSTDTQYF,TGCGCCAGCAGCCAAGATATACGGAGGGGTAGCACAGATACGCAGTATTTT
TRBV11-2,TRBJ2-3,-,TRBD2,CASSAGTSDATDTQYF,TGTGCCAGCAGCGCTGGGACTAGCGATGCCACAGATACGCAGTATTTT
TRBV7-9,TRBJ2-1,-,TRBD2,CASSPPSGDEQFF,TGTGCCAGCAGCCCACCTAGCGGAGATGAGCAGTTCTTC
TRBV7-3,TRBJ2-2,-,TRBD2,CASSWGLASRELFF,TGTGCCAGCAGCTGGGGACTAGCAAGCCGGGAGCTGTTTTTT
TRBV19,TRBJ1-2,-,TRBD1,CASSRGTDLWDGYTF,TGTGCCAGTAGTAGAGGGACAGACCTATGGGATGGCTACACCTTC
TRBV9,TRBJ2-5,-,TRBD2,CASSAPSGSTETQYF,TGTGCCAGCAGCGCCCCTAGCGGGAGTACGGAGACCCAGTACTTC
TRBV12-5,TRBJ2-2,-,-,CASGSWVAGELFF,TGTGCTAGTGGTTCTTGGGTCGCCGGGGAGCTGTTTTTT
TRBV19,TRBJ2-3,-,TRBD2,CASSIEAGRTDTQYF,TGTGCCAGTAGTATAGAAGCGGGACGCACAGATACGCAGTATTTT
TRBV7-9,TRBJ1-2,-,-,CASSLYANYGYTF,TGTGCCAGCAGCTTATACGCTAACTATGGCTACACCTTC
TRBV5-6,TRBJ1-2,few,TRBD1,CASSLAGTAYRGVYGYTF,TGTGCCAGCAGCTTGGCAGGGACAGCCTACCGTGGGGTATATGGCTACACCTTC
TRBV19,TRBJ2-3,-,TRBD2,CASSSGTSGSTDTQYF,TGTGCCAGTAGTAGTGGGACTAGCGGGAGCACAGATACGCAGTATTTT
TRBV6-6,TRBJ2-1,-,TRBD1,CASRPTGAGNEQFF,TGTGCCAGCAGACCCACAGGGGCAGGGAATGAGCAGTTCTTC
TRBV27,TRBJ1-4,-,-,CASSGQFATNEKLFF,TGTGCCAGCAGTGGACAATTTGCAACTAATGAAAAACTGTTTTTT
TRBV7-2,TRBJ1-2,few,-,CASSAIGGRDGYTF,TGTGCCAGCAGCGCCATTGGGGGTAGGGATGGCTACACCTTC
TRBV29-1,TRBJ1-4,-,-,CSGQGALGEKLFF,TGCAGCGGCCAAGGGGCATTAGGGGAAAAACTGTTTTTT
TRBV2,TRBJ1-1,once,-,CASSARQEAAEAFF,TGTGCCAGCAGTGCCCGACAGGAGGCGGCTGAAGCTTTCTTT
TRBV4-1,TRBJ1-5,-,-,CASSQELQANQPQHF,TGCGCCAGCAGCCAAGAGTTACAGGCCAATCAGCCCCAGCATTTT
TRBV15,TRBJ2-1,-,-,CATSRGGFSDEQFF,TGTGCCACCAGCAGAGGTGGGTTTTCCGATGAGCAGTTCTTC
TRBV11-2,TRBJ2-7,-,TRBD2,CASSNPPAGGSYEQYF,TGTGCCAGCTCAAACCCGCCGGCGGGAGGCTCCTACGAGCAGTACTTC
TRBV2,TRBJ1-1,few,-,CASSADEGTEAFF,TGTGCCAGCAGTGCGGACGAGGGCACTGAAGCTTTCTTT
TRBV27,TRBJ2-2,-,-,CASSLGDGELFF,TGTGCCAGCAGTTTAGGTGACGGGGAGCTGTTTTTT
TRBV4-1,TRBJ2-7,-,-,CASSQDREVDYEQYF,TGCGCCAGCAGCCAAGACAGGGAAGTAGACTACGAGCAGTACTTC
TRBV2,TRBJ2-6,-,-,CASTPRGAGANVLTF,TGTGCCAGCACCCCCCGGGGTGCTGGGGCCAACGTCCTGACTTTC
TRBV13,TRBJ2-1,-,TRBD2,CASTPGEREMHEQFF,TGTGCCAGCACCCCGGGGGAGCGGGAGATGCATGAGCAGTTCTTC
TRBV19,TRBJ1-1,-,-,CASNRGVYDTEAFF,TGTGCCAGTAACCGGGGGGTTTATGACACTGAAGCTTTCTTT
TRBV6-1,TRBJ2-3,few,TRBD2,CASSSLAGDVDTQYF,TGTGCCAGCAGTTCACTAGCGGGAGACGTGGATACGCAGTATTTT
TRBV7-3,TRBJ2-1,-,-,CASSSNWHKGNNEQFF,TGTGCCAGCAGCTCGAACTGGCATAAGGGTAACAATGAGCAGTTCTTC
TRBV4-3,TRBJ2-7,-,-,CASSPTLGYEQYF,TGCGCCAGCAGCCCAACCTTGGGATACGAGCAGTACTTC
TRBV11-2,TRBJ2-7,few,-,CASSRFRGPSDEQYF,TGTGCCAGCAGCCGGTTTCGCGGGCCCTCCGACGAGCAGTACTTC
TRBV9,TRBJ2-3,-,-,CASSVALGTSTDTQYF,TGTGCCAGCAGCGTAGCTCTGGGTACTAGCACAGATACGCAGTATTTT
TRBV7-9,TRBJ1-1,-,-,CASSLPMGRVNTEAFF,TGTGCCAGCAGCTTACCCATGGGACGGGTGAACACTGAAGCTTTCTTT
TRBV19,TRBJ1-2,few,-,CASNGPGNANYGYTF,TGTGCCAGTAACGGTCCAGGGAACGCTAACTATGGCTACACCTTC
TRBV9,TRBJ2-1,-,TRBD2,CASSLGLAGDEQFF,TGTGCCAGCAGCCTGGGACTAGCGGGAGATGAGCAGTTCTTC
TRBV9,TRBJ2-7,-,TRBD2,CASSVAMVAGEDEQYF,TGTGCCAGCAGCGTAGCTATGGTAGCGGGAGAGGACGAGCAGTACTTC
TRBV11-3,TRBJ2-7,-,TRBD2,CASSLGTAGGTRQYF,TGTGCCAGCAGCTTAGGAACGGCGGGAGGGACGAGGCAGTACTTC
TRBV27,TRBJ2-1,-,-,CASSLQSWAEQFF,TGTGCCAGCAGTTTACAGAGTTGGGCTGAGCAGTTCTTC
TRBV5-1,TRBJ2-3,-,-,CASSQEDTQYF,TGCGCCAGCAGCCAAGAAGATACGCAGTATTTT
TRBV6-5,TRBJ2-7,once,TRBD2,CASSYPQRETSYEQYF,TGTGCCAGCAGTTACCCTCAGCGGGAGACATCCTACGAGCAGTACTTC
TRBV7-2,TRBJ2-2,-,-,CASSLLATGELFF,TGTGCCAGCAGCTTATTAGCGACGGGGGAGCTGTTTTTT
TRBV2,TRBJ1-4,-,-,CASSDGDWGSEKLFF,TGTGCCAGCAGTGACGGGGACTGGGGAAGTGAAAAACTGTTTTTT
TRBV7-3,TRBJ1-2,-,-,CASSPTGPDYGYTF,TGTGCCAGCAGCCCCACAGGGCCTGACTATGGCTACACCTTC
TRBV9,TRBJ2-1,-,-,CASSHQIRDGAFDNEQFF,TGTGCCAGCAGCCACCAAATCCGCGATGGTGCGTTCGACAATGAGCAGTTCTTC
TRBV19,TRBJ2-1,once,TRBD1,CASSPGTDIYNEQFF,TGTGCCAGTTCTCCTGGGACAGACATATACAATGAGCAGTTCTTC
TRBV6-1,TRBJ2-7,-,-,CASSERLTMDEQYF,TGTGCCAGCAGTGAAAGACTGACTATGGACGAGCAGTACTTC
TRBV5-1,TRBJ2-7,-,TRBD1,CASSLTGGRGEQYF,TGCGCCAGCAGCTTGACAGGGGGTAGAGGCGAGCAGTACTTC
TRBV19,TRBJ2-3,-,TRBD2,CATRLAASTDTQYF,TGTGCCACCAGACTAGCGGCTAGCACAGATACGCAGTATTTT
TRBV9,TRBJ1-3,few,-,CASSGDTIYF,TGTGCCAGCAGCGGCGACACCATATATTTT
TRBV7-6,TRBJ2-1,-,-,CASSLGTVGNEQFF,TGTGCCAGCAGCTTAGGGACTGTAGGGAATGAGCAGTTCTTC
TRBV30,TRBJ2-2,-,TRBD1,CAWSPDRGTGELFF,TGTGCCTGGAGTCCCGACAGGGGCACCGGGGAGCTGTTTTTT
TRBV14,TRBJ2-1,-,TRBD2,CASSQGGASRTSRYNEQFF,TGTGCCAGCAGCCAAGGGGGCGCTTCCCGGACTAGCCGGTACAATGAGCAGTTCTTC
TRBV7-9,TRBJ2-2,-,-,CASSLGGIAGELFF,TGTGCCAGCAGCTTAGGCGGTATTGCCGGGGAGCTGTTTTTT
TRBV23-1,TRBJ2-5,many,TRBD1,CASSQPGTAYQETQYF,TGCGCCAGCAGTCAACCCGGGACAGCGTACCAAGAGACCCAGTACTTC
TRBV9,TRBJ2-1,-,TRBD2,CASSVGQKPPVAGAYNEQFF,TGTGCCAGCAGCGTAGGTCAGAAACCTCCCGTAGCGGGAGCCTACAATGAGCAGTTCTTC
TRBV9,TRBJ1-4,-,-,CASSVGNPLTNEKLFF,TGTGCCAGCAGCGTAGGGAACCCTTTAACTAATGAAAAACTGTTTTTT
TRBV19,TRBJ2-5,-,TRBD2,CASSIMGGGQETQYF,TGTGCCAGTAGTATTATGGGCGGGGGGCAAGAGACCCAGTACTTC